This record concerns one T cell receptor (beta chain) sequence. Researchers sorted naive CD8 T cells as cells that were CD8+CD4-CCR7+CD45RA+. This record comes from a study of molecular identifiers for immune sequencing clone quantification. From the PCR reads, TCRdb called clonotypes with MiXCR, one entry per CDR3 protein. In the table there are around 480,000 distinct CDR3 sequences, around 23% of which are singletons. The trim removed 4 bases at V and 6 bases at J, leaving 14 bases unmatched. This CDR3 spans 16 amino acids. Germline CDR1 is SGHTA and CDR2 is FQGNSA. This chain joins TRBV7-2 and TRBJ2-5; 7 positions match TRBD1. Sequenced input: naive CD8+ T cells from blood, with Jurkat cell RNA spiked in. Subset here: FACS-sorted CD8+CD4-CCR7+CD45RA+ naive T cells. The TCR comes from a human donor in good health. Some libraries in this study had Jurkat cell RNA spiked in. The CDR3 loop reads CASSSPPSTGSKTQYF. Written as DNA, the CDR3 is TGTGCCAGCAGCTCCCCCCCATCGACAGGGTCAAAGACCCAGTACTTC.